This T cell receptor (beta chain) was documented in a study of patients and donors after allogeneic stem cell transplantation. TCRdb reanalysed the RT-PCR reads using MiXCR and keeps one entry per CDR3 protein. This sample has more than 850,000 distinct CDR3 sequences, with 15% to 20% found just once. CDR3 length: 14 residues. Germline CDR1 GTSNPN, CDR2 SVGIG (reference sequence). The V end was cut by 2 bases, the J end by 0 bases, with 9 bases between. Material: blood, either unsorted or a sorted T cell fraction (not recorded which). The clonotype was recovered from a human donor who was either an allogeneic HSCT recipient or a stem cell or donor lymphocyte infusion donor (not recorded which). It is not recorded whose cells these are; they may come from a transplant donor. The chain is built from TRBV30 and TRBJ2-3; perhaps TRBD2 as D (5 bases). CDR3 in amino acids: CAWSRGASTDTQYF. CDR3 DNA sequence: TGTGCCTGGAGTCGGGGTGCTAGCACAGATACGCAGTATTTT.